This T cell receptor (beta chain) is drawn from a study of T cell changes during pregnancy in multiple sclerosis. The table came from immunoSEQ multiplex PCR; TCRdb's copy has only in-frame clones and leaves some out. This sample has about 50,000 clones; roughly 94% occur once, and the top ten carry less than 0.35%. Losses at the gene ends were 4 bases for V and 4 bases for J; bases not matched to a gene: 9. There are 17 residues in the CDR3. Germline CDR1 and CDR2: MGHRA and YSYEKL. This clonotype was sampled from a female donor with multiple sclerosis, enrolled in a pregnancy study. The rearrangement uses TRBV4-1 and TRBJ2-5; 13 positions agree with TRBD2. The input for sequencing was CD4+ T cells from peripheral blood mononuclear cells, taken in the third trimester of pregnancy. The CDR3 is CASSLGRLAGGGETQYF. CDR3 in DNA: TGCGCCAGCAGCCTGGGGAGACTAGCGGGGGGAGGAGAGACCCAGTACTTC.